Sequencing of this T cell receptor beta chain was carried out in a study of cytomegalovirus exposure and HLA in healthy donors. A multiplex PCR was run with 60 Vbeta primers and 13 Jbeta primers. Only in-frame clones appear in the TCRdb table, and some are missing; sequencing was by immunoSEQ multiplex PCR. The profile shows roughly 250,000 clones, about four fifths of them singletons. Germline V lookup: CDR1 MDHEN, CDR2 SYDVKM. The ends were cut back, 2 bases at V and 2 bases at J, with 10 bases in the middle. The length of the CDR3 is 14 residues. The J gene is TRBJ2-7, the V gene TRBV28; D not resolved. Sequencing used PBMCs. This clonotype was sampled from a middle-aged woman in good health and CMV-seropositive. CDR3 in DNA: TGTGCCAGCAGTTTAAACAGACCAACCTACGAGCAGTACTTC. Translation gives CASSLNRPTYEQYF.